This paragraph covers one T cell receptor beta chain sequence. This clonotype was counted many times. Its antigen has not been determined. Qualities for individual bases were not recorded, and no much larger clone is one base off. The library was prepared using PCR. The sample was run on an Illumina HiSeq 2500. Molecular barcoding was employed in the preparation of TCR libraries, with unique molecular identifiers being used to normalize TCRbeta repertoire quantification. TCRdb reran the public reads through fastp at Q25 and MiXCR, keeping productive beta chains. Each CDR3 protein appears once, grouped with its most common genes and DNA. The table for this sample lists 29,000 or so distinct CDR3 sequences; roughly 5.7% of them were counted only once. The ten largest clonotypes hold approximately 7% of the sample. The sample's treatment or condition label, decoded: allogeneic hematopoietic cell transplantation with graft depleted of TCRalphabeta T cells and CD19 B cells. The transplant recipients were children given TCRalphabeta/CD19-depleted allogeneic hematopoietic cell grafts.

This sample is drawn from a study of T-cell reconstitution after alpha-beta-depleted transplantation in children (dated by TCRdb to about 2016). Study-level background: T-cell immune reconstitution after TCRalphabeta/CD19-depleted allogeneic hematopoietic cell transplantation in children was quantitatively tracked in the study by means of TCR repertoire profiling. Here is what the overall study found, with its caveats: The apparently early alphabetaT-cell count recovery about two months after transplant was reportedly dependent on only several hundred rapidly expanded clones derived from non-depleted graft cells. In some patients, the high TCRbeta diversity seen at day 60 was put down to recipient T cells and intrathymic progenitors that had survived conditioning. Over the following months the frequencies of hyperexpanded clones went down, and after one year T-cell counts and TCRbeta diversity were mostly credited to newly produced T cells.

Spanning cysteine to phenylalanine, the CDR3 consists of 15 amino acids. The DNA shown is the 45-base CDR3, in frame from base 1. From the germline V gene, CDR1 is MNHEY and CDR2 is SVGAGI. V lost 5 bases and J lost 0 bases, and the count of bases not matched to a germline gene is 7. The specimen was PBMCs, mostly from graft donor cells, collected 180 days after TCRalphabeta/CD19-depleted stem cell transplant. The clonotype comes from a male patient younger than 18 who had a stem cell transplant for acute myeloid leukemia, so the T cells may come from the graft donor. The chain is made from TRBV6-5 and TRBJ2-7; a stretch of 7 junction bases matches TRBD2. Here is the DNA: TGTGCCAGCAGTCGACCCGGGACTATCTCCTACGAGCAGTACTTC. This codes for CASSRPGTISYEQYF.